This TCR beta chain stems from a study of prognosis after radiotherapy for stage I lung cancer. Overall study: Among the enrolled patients, approximately 15 had newly diagnosed primary stage I lung tumors, while five had oligometastatic NSCLC following surgical resection of the primary tumor.

General study results and limits: There was no determination made of whether the expanded TCR clones were tumor-specific. Patients given stereotactic body radiation therapy showed fewer unique TCR clones afterward, median 10,088 versus 6,861.

V lost 5 bases to trimming and J lost 0 bases, with 10 bases between them. CDR1 and CDR2 from the germline V gene are SGHAT and FQNNGV. This CDR3 has 14 residues. Researchers used two-round multiplex PCR to amplify TCR beta CDR3 starting from genomic DNA. Amplification during the initial PCR round employed primers specific to each TRBV and TRBJ gene. Universal primers featured in the second PCR round. From the multiplex PCR reads, TCRdb called clonotypes with MiXCR, one entry per CDR3 protein. The sample lists approximately 20,000 distinct CDR3 sequences; 43% were seen once. This clonotype was seen ten or more times. The target antigen is unknown.

This sequence joins TRBV11-2 and TRBJ1-1, with D tentatively TRBD1 (6 bases). Sequencing was performed on PBMCs, taken before or after stereotactic body radiation therapy (not recorded which). This TCR came from a donor aged 50 or older with non-small cell lung cancer. The CDR3 reads CASSLQGMNTEAFF. The CDR3 DNA is TGTGCCAGCAGCCTACAGGGAATGAACACTGAAGCTTTCTTT.